A selection of T cell receptor beta chains follows, all from one sample in a study of brain T cells in children with intractable seizures. Clones were read by immunoSEQ multiplex PCR, and TCRdb kept only the in-frame ones, dropping some. Of 300,000 to 400,000 clones listed, about 93% are singletons. This material consisted of peripheral blood, taken less than 6 months after surgery. The receptors were sampled from a boy under two years old with tuberous sclerosis and intractable seizures. Both conserved end residues are part of each CDR3. Fields, in order: V gene, D gene, J gene, clone size, CDR3 protein, CDR3 DNA. The D gene is left open where the match is weak. Size is stated for part of the rows, as once, few or many counts, or as a class when the clone is expanded.

TRBV19	NA	TRBJ2-1	NA	CASGLLGPEQFF	TGTGCCAGTGGTCTACTAGGACCTGAGCAGTTCTTC
TRBV6-2/TRBV6-3	NA	TRBJ1-2	NA	CASSPGRYGYTF	TGTGCCAGCAGTCCCGGGCGATATGGCTACACCTTC
TRBV12-3/TRBV12-4	NA	TRBJ1-6	NA	CASSFGPLSPLHF	TGTGCCAGCAGTTTCGGCCCTCTTTCACCCCTCCACTTT
TRBV3-1/TRBV3-2	NA	TRBJ2-6	NA	CASSFSRAVSSGANVLTF	TGTGCCAGCAGCTTCTCCCGGGCCGTAAGCTCTGGGGCCAACGTCCTGACTTTC
TRBV7-3	NA	TRBJ2-3	NA	CASSSGGTDTQYF	TGTGCCAGCAGCTCGGGCGGGACAGATACGCAGTATTTT
TRBV29-1	NA	TRBJ2-2	NA	CSVGWFRETGELFF	TGCAGCGTTGGTTGGTTCAGGGAGACCGGGGAGCTGTTTTTT
TRBV2	NA	TRBJ2-1	NA	CASSSMGTEQFF	TGTGCCAGCAGCTCAATGGGGACGGAGCAGTTCTTC
TRBV6-2/TRBV6-3	TRBD1	TRBJ1-1	once	CASSYSKQGQMNTEAFF	TGTGCCAGCAGTTACTCGAAGCAGGGACAGATGAACACTGAAGCTTTCTTT
TRBV9	NA	TRBJ1-2	NA	CASSVRTDYGYTF	TGTGCCAGCAGCGTCCGGACAGACTATGGCTACACCTTC
TRBV5-1	NA	TRBJ1-6	NA	CASRGSGSYNSPLHF	TGCGCCAGCAGAGGAAGCGGGTCCTATAATTCACCCCTCCACTTT
TRBV7-2	TRBD1	TRBJ1-1	NA	CASSQLTGRNTEAFF	TGTGCCAGCAGCCAACTGACAGGGAGAAACACTGAAGCTTTCTTT
TRBV30	TRBD2	TRBJ2-2	NA	CAWSGHSLGLPNTGELFF	TGTGCCTGGAGTGGGCACAGTTTGGGACTACCGAACACCGGGGAGCTGTTTTTT
TRBV4-1	NA	TRBJ2-5	NA	CASSQEGGTQYF	TGCGCCAGCAGCCAAGAGGGCGGGACCCAGTACTTC
TRBV6-4	NA	TRBJ1-2	NA	CASSEVSGLGYTF	TGTGCCAGCAGTGAAGTATCGGGGTTAGGCTACACCTTC
TRBV6-1	NA	TRBJ2-3	NA	CASSDARVVTDTQYF	TGTGCCAGCAGTGACGCCCGTGTAGTTACAGATACGCAGTATTTT
TRBV3-1/TRBV3-2	TRBD1	TRBJ1-3	NA	CASSGTGDGNTIYF	TGTGCCAGCAGCGGGACAGGGGACGGAAACACCATATATTTT
TRBV7-9	TRBD2	TRBJ2-1	NA	CASSLVGGWSSGSLDEQFF	TGTGCCAGCAGCTTAGTCGGGGGTTGGTCTAGCGGGAGTTTGGATGAGCAGTTCTTC
TRBV5-4	TRBD2	TRBJ2-3	once	CASSLGGRGTDTQYF	TGTGCCAGCAGCTTGGGGGGGAGGGGCACAGATACGCAGTATTTT